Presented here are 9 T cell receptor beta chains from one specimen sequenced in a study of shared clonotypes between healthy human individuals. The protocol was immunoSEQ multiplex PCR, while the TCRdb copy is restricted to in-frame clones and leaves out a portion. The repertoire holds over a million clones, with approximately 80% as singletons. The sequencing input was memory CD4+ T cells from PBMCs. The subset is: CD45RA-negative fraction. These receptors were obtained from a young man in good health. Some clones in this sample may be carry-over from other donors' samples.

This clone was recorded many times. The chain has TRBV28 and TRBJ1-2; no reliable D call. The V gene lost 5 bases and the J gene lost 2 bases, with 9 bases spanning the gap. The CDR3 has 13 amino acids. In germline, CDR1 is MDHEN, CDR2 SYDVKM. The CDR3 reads CASSPPGNYGYTF. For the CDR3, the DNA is TGTGCCAGCAGTCCCCCGGGGAACTATGGCTACACCTTC.

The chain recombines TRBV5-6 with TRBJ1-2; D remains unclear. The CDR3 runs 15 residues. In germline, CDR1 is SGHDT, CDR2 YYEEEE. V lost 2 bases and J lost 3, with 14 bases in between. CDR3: CASSLGRGQDYGYTF. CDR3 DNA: TGTGCCAGCAGCTTAGGCCGGGGTCAGGACTATGGCTACACCTTC.

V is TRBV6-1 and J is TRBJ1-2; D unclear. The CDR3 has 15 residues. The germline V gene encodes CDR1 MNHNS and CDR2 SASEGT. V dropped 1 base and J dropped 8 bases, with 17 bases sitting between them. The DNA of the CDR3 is TGTGCCAGCAGTGAAGTCGCGACCGCCGATTCGGGCTACACCTTC. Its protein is CASSEVATADSGYTF.

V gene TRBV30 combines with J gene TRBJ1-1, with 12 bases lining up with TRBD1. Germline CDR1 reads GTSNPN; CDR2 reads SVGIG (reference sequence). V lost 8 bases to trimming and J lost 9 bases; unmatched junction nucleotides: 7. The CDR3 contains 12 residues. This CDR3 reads CARGQGASKAFF. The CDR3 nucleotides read TGTGCCCGGGGACAGGGGGCCTCAAAAGCTTTCTTT.

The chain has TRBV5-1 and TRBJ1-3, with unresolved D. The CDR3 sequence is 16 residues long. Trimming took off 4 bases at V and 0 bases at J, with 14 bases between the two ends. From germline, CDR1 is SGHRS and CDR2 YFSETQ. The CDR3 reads CASSPKVGISGNTIYF. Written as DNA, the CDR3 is TGCGCCAGCAGCCCCAAGGTGGGGATCTCTGGAAACACCATATATTTT.

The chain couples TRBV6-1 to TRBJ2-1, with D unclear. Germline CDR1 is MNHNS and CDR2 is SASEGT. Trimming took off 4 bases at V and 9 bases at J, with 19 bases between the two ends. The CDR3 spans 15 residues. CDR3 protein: CASSAARRPVGEQFF. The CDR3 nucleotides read TGTGCCAGCAGTGCGGCCCGGCGCCCGGTGGGTGAGCAGTTCTTC.

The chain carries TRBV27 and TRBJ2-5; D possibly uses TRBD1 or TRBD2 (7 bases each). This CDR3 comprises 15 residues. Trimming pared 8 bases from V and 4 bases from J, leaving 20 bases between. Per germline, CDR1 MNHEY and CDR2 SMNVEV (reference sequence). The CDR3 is CASGEGSTGAETQYF. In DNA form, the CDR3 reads TGTGCCAGCGGGGAGGGGTCAACAGGGGCAGAGACCCAGTACTTC.

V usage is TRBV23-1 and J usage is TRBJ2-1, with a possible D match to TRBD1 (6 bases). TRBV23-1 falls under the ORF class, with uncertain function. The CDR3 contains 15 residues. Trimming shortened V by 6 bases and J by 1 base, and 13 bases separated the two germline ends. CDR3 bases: TGCGCCAGCAGCCCTCGGACAGAGTCCTACAATGAGCAGTTCTTC. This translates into CASSPRTESYNEQFF.

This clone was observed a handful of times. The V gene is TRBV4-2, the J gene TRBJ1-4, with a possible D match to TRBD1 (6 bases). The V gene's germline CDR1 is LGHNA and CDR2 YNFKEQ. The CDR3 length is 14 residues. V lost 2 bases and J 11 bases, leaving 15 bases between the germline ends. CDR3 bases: TGTGCCAGCAGCCAATCTCCAGGGGAAGAGAAACTGTTTTTT. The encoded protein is CASSQSPGEEKLFF.